The 26 T cell receptor beta chains listed next were all sequenced from one sample in a study of human T cells and chemical hapten exposure. Documented time point: healthy volunteer bleed at 2 weeks. Unfractionated whole blood was the source from which total RNA was extracted. TCRdb re-called the RACE reads with MiXCR, one entry per CDR3 protein. This repertoire shows roughly 130,000 distinct CDR3 sequences, about 9.4% found once; its top ten account for around 1.7%. The specimen sequenced was whole blood. Source of these receptors: a male donor in good health. Some clones in this sample may be carry-over from other donors' samples.

This clonotype was detected a few times. The chain joins TRBV7-2 to TRBJ1-1; the D is unclear. The CDR3 has 15 amino acids. CDR1 is SGHTA, CDR2 FQGNSA, per germline. The V end was cut by 7 bases, the J end by 4 bases, with 19 bases between. CDR3 in DNA: TGTGCCAGCACCCGGACTGTACTCCTCGGCACTGAAGCTTTCTTT. Amino acid sequence: CASTRTVLLGTEAFF.

The V call is TRBV23-1, the J call TRBJ2-2; possibly TRBD1 for D (6 bases). TRBV23-1 is an open reading frame, and its role is uncertain. Trimming cost V 4 bases and J 7 bases, with 10 bases left between them. There are 13 residues in the CDR3. CDR3 residues: CASSPTGIGELFF. CDR3 bases: TGCGCCAGCAGTCCCACAGGGATCGGGGAGCTGTTTTTT.

The table lists this clonotype with many counts. The rearrangement joins TRBV11-3 to TRBJ2-3; no firm D call. CDR1 and CDR2 from the germline V gene are SGHNT and YENEEA. The CDR3 is 13 amino acids. V dropped 5 bases and J dropped 7 bases, with 13 bases sitting between them. The CDR3 region is CASSPTPSNTQYF. The CDR3, as DNA: TGTGCCAGCAGCCCCACGCCATCAAATACGCAGTATTTT.

CDR3 DNA sequence: TGTGCCAGCAGCAGGTGGGGGACCTACAATGAGCAGTTCTTC. As protein: CASSRWGTYNEQFF. The V gene is TRBV9, the J gene TRBJ2-1; D might be TRBD1 or TRBD2, each matching 5 bases. Deletions cut 4 bases from V and 2 bases from J, with 10 bases between. Per the germline V gene, CDR1 is SGDLS and CDR2 is YYNGEE. This CDR3 is built from 14 residues.

This clonotype has a count of ten or more. The rearrangement links TRBV6-2 or TRBV6-3 to TRBJ2-5; 7 nucleotides line up with TRBD1. V lost 4 bases and J lost 4; bases outside the gene matches: 6. Germline V lookup: CDR1 MNHEY, CDR2 SVGEGT. The CDR3 is made up of 14 amino acids. CDR3 amino acids: CASSSTGTRETQYF. The CDR3 DNA sequence: TGTGCCAGCAGTTCGACAGGGACCCGAGAGACCCAGTACTTC.

This clonotype was picked up a small number of times. The chain uses TRBV7-9 and TRBJ1-2, with D possibly matching TRBD1 (6 bases). This CDR3 contains 16 residues. Germline CDR1 is SEHNR and CDR2 is FQNEAQ (reference sequence). Trimming stripped 1 base from V and 2 bases from J, with 14 bases between. The CDR3 DNA sequence: TGTGCCAGCAGCTTAGACAACAACAGGGAGAACTATGGCTACACCTTC. It translates to CASSLDNNRENYGYTF.

This clonotype has more than one count but fewer than ten. The V call is TRBV19, the J call TRBJ2-3, with D possibly matching TRBD2 (6 bases). The CDR3 sequence is 14 residues long. The germline CDR1 and CDR2 sequences are LNHDA and SQIVND (reference sequence). Trimming stripped 5 bases from V and 3 bases from J, with 12 bases between. Here the CDR3 reads CASSPRRATDTQYF. CDR3 in DNA: TGTGCCAGTAGTCCCAGGAGGGCTACAGATACGCAGTATTTT.

This clonotype was counted at least ten times. The V gene is TRBV6-2 or TRBV6-3, the J gene TRBJ1-5; D remains ambiguous. The CDR3 extends over 14 amino acids. V lost 5 bases and J 3 bases, leaving 11 bases between the germline ends. Per the germline V gene, CDR1 is MNHEY and CDR2 is SVGEGT. DNA for the CDR3: TGTGCCAGCAGTCGGACTGAGATCAATCAGCCCCAGCATTTT. Its translation: CASSRTEINQPQHF.

Written as DNA, the CDR3 is TGTGCCAGCAGTTACTCGCCATTTTCGTTGAACACTGAAGCTTTCTTT. Protein sequence: CASSYSPFSLNTEAFF. J is TRBJ1-1 and V is TRBV6-5; no firm D call. This CDR3 is 16 amino acids long. Germline loops: CDR1 MNHEY, CDR2 SVGAGI. V shed 0 bases and J shed 0 bases, with 11 bases lying between them.

V and J are TRBV29-1 and TRBJ1-1; no definite D call. V was shortened by 3 bases and J by 1 base, with 9 bases between the two germline ends. Germline CDR1 is SQVTM and CDR2 is ANQGSEA. The CDR3 has 13 residues. The CDR3 loop is CSVEYWANTEAFF. The CDR3 DNA reads as TGCAGCGTTGAGTATTGGGCGAACACTGAAGCTTTCTTT.

Comment on this clonotype: This sequence may be a read error, since a much larger clone differs from it by one base. V gene TRBV4-2 combines with J gene TRBJ1-1; no clear D gene. The CDR3 has 15 amino acids. Germline CDR1 LGHNA, CDR2 YNFKEQ. The chain's CDR3 is CASSQVPAGNTEASF. The CDR3 DNA reads as TGTGCCAGCAGCCAAGTTCCCGCGGGGAACACTGAAGCTTCCTTT.

This clonotype appeared many times. The CDR3 DNA reads TGCGCCAGCAGCCAAGATAATGGCCTACTGGGGGAGACCCAGTACTTC. Its translation is CASSQDNGLLGETQYF. The chain is built from TRBV4-3 and TRBJ2-5; D uncertain. The CDR3 extends over 16 amino acids. CDR1 is LGHNA and CDR2 is YSLEER in the germline V gene. Between the trimmed V and J ends, which lost 0 bases and 5 bases, there was a span of 16 bases.

The chain carries TRBV12-3 or TRBV12-4 and TRBJ2-7; D is perhaps TRBD1 (5 bases). The CDR3 is made up of 14 amino acids. V was trimmed by 1 base and J by 6 bases, leaving 13 bases between them. The CDR3 bases are TGTGCCAGCAGTTTAGGAGGCAGGGTAGGCGAGCAGTACTTC. Amino acid sequence: CASSLGGRVGEQYF.

V and J are TRBV7-6 and TRBJ1-5, with D uncertain. Germline V CDR1 and CDR2: SGHVS, FNYEAQ. The ends were cut back, 5 bases at V and 9 bases at J, with 14 bases in the middle. This CDR3 has 13 residues. The CDR3 sequence is CASSQIVGSPQHF. In DNA, the CDR3 is TGTGCCAGCAGCCAAATCGTAGGGTCGCCCCAGCATTTT.

This clonotype was observed a handful of times. The genes are TRBV2 and TRBJ2-1; a weak D match, TRBD2 (5 bases). The CDR3 spans 15 residues. Trimming stripped 3 bases from V and 5 bases from J, with 14 bases between. Looked up from germline, CDR1 is SNHLY and CDR2 is FYNNEI. This chain's CDR3 is CASSDFAARDNEQFF. CDR3 in DNA: TGTGCCAGCAGTGATTTTGCGGCGCGGGACAATGAGCAGTTCTTC. The full variable domain, with the rest looked up from reference TRBV2 and TRBJ2-1, is EPEVTQTPSHQVTQMGQEVILRCVPISNHLYFYWYRQILGQKVEFLVSFYNNEISEKSEIFDDQFSVERPDGSNFTLKIRSTKLEDSAMYFCASSDFAARDNEQFFGPGTRLTVL.

CDR3 protein: CASSLGAGFSTDTQYF. CDR3 DNA sequence: TGTGCCAGCAGCTTAGGTGCGGGGTTCAGCACAGATACGCAGTATTTT. The rearrangement uses TRBV7-8 and TRBJ2-3; TRBD2 might be the D (6 bases). V was clipped by 1 base and J by 0 bases, with 11 bases between them. The CDR3 is made up of 16 amino acids. Germline assignment: CDR1 SGHVS and CDR2 FQNEAQ.

This clonotype appeared a few times. The chain uses TRBV3-1 and TRBJ2-1; 7 nucleotides line up with TRBD2. V dropped 0 bases and J dropped 0; count of bases not matched to a gene: 14. CDR3 length equals 20 residues. Germline CDR1 is LGHDT and CDR2 is YNNKEL (reference sequence). The CDR3 reads CASSQDPRRGGLPSYNEQFF. CDR3 DNA sequence: TGTGCCAGCAGCCAAGATCCGAGGCGGGGAGGGCTCCCCTCCTACAATGAGCAGTTCTTC.

This clonotype showed up many times. V is TRBV5-5 and J is TRBJ2-7; TRBD2 agrees at 7 bases. The V gene end was trimmed by 3 bases and the J gene end by 2 bases; junction bases not matched to a gene: 8. Germline assignment: CDR1 SGHKS and CDR2 YYEKEE (reference sequence). The length of the CDR3 is 15 residues. DNA for the CDR3: TGTGCCAGCAGCTCTCGGGGAGGGCCCACCTACGAGCAGTACTTC. It translates to CASSSRGGPTYEQYF.

A remark on this clonotype: A much larger clone lies one base from this, so it may be a read error. The chain uses TRBV12-3 or TRBV12-4 and TRBJ2-5; D not certain. V dropped 3 bases and J dropped 4 bases, with 15 bases sitting between them. The CDR3 length is 15 residues. CDR3 coding DNA: TGTGCCAGCAGTTTTTCCCACAGTAGGACAGAGACCCAGTACTTC. It is translated as CASSFSHSRTETQYF.

This clonotype was recorded at least ten times. The chain is built from TRBV7-9 and TRBJ2-7; D perhaps matches TRBD2 (6 bases). V was clipped by 4 bases and J by 3 bases, with 13 bases between them. Germline CDR1 SEHNR, CDR2 FQNEAQ (reference sequence). The CDR3 extends over 14 amino acids. The CDR3, as DNA: TGTGCCAGCAGCTCCATGTCCGGGGGCTACGAGCAGTACTTC. Protein sequence: CASSSMSGGYEQYF.

This clonotype was found many times. This chain joins TRBV29-1 and TRBJ2-3; a possible D gene is TRBD2 (6 bases). In germline, CDR1 is SQVTM, CDR2 ANQGSEA. Trimming left V 3 bases short and J 5 bases short, with 12 bases between. There are 13 residues in the CDR3. The CDR3 DNA reads as TGCAGCGTTGAGTCACCGGGAGAAGATACGCAGTATTTT. This encodes CSVESPGEDTQYF.

This chain joins TRBV7-9 and TRBJ2-1, with 15 positions matching TRBD2. Trimming cost V 4 bases and J 9 bases; bases outside gene matches: 7. This CDR3 has 16 residues. The germline V gene has CDR1 SEHNR and CDR2 FQNEAQ (reference sequence). The CDR3 DNA follows: TGTGCCAGCAGCTCGATAAGGACTAGCGGGAGGGGTGAGCAGTTCTTC. Residues: CASSSIRTSGRGEQFF.

This clonotype has at least ten counts. The gene calls are TRBV5-1 and TRBJ1-1; 8 nucleotides line up with TRBD1. J gave up 2 bases and V 4 bases, and 4 bases lay outside the gene matches. The CDR3 spans 14 residues. CDR1 SGHRS and CDR2 YFSETQ come from the germline V gene. This chain's CDR3 is CASSLGQENTEAFF. The CDR3 DNA reads TGCGCCAGCAGCCTGGGACAGGAAAACACTGAAGCTTTCTTT.

The genes are TRBV9 and TRBJ1-6; 7 nucleotides match TRBD1. This CDR3 comprises 17 residues. Germline V lookup: CDR1 SGDLS, CDR2 YYNGEE. The junction had 6 bases not matched to a gene; V was cut back by 3 bases and J by 0 bases. The CDR3 coding sequence is TGTGCCAGCAGCGAGGACAGGCGAAGCTCCTATAATTCACCCCTCCACTTT. Residues: CASSEDRRSSYNSPLHF.

This clonotype was recorded a few times. J is TRBJ1-1 and V is TRBV29-1, with D hard to call. The CDR3 consists of 11 residues. Germline V gene data show CDR1 as SQVTM and CDR2 as ANQGSEA. Trimming removed 4 bases at V and 2 bases at J, with 5 bases between. Written as DNA, the CDR3 is TGCAGCGTTGTAACCAACACTGAAGCTTTCTTT. Encoded protein: CSVVTNTEAFF.

The chain employs TRBV5-1 and TRBJ2-2, with 8 bases identical to TRBD2. This CDR3 region has 16 residues. J lost 4 bases, V lost 2 bases, and 7 bases had no gene match. Germline CDR1 is SGHRS and CDR2 is YFSETQ. CDR3 protein: CASSLFSGTPTGELFF. In DNA, the CDR3 is TGCGCCAGCAGCTTATTTAGCGGGACCCCCACCGGGGAGCTGTTTTTT. Drawing the rest from reference TRBV5-1 and TRBJ2-2, the complete variable domain is KAGVTQTPRYLIKTRGQQVTLSCSPISGHRSVSWYQQTPGQGLQFLFEYFSETQRNKGNFPGRFSGRQFSNSRSEMNVSTLELGDSALYLCASSLFSGTPTGELFFGEGSRLTVL.